This T cell receptor beta chain was observed in a study of regulatory T cells in long-lasting Graves disease. Preparation of the TCR library used RNA extracted from PBMCs. The V and J ends lost 6 bases and 3 bases respectively, with 9 bases between them. In germline, CDR1 is MNHEY, CDR2 SVGAGI. The CDR3 is 12 amino acids. TCRdb reprocessed the reads via MiXCR and lists one record per CDR3 protein. The repertoire consists of some 1,200 distinct CDR3 sequences, with roughly 50% occurring once and the leading ten covering 11% to 15%. The chain employs TRBV6-5 and TRBJ2-7; perhaps TRBD1 as D (6 bases). This sample comprised peripheral blood mononuclear cells (PBMCs), obtained with antithyroid drug treatment, in newly diagnosed or persistent Graves disease (not recorded which). The receptor was isolated from a female donor with Graves disease. CDR3 in DNA: TGTGCCAGCAGCCCCAGGGGCTACGAGCAGTACTTC. Its translation is CASSPRGYEQYF.